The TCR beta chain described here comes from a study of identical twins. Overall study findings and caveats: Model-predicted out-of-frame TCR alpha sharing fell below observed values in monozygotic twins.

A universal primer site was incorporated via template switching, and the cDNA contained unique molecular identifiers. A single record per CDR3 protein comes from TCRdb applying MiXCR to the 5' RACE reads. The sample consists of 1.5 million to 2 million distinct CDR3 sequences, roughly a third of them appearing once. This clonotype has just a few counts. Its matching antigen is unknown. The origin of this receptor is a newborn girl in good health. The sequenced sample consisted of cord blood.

The CDR3 reads CSAGKGGRDYGYTF. CDR3 bases: TGCAGCGCCGGCAAGGGAGGGAGGGACTATGGCTACACCTTC. This sequence joins TRBV29-1 and TRBJ1-2; no firm D call. Trimming removed 7 bases at V and 3 bases at J, with 18 bases between. The CDR3 totals 14 residues. Germline V CDR1 and CDR2: SQVTM, ANQGSEA.